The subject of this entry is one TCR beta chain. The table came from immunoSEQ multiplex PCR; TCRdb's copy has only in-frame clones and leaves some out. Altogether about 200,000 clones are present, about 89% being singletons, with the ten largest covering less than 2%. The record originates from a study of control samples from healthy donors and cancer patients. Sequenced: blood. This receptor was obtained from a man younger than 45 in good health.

CDR3 amino acids: CASSSRGHGTGELFF. CDR3 nucleotides: TGTGCCAGCAGCTCCAGGGGGCATGGCACCGGGGAGCTGTTTTTT. The chain links TRBV7-9 to TRBJ2-2; TRBD1 matches 8 bases. V trimming: 4 bases; J trimming: 4 bases; junction bases outside the gene matches: 5. Germline values: CDR1 SEHNR, CDR2 FQNEAQ (reference sequence). CDR3 size: 15 residues.